Listed below are T cell receptor beta chains from one sample, sequenced in a study of blood T cell repertoires in COVID-19. TCRdb's table, derived via immunoSEQ multiplex PCR, lists solely in-frame clones and lacks some. The table includes 97,000 or so clones, 70% to 90% detected once. The sample was peripheral blood. Receptors were obtained from a man aged 40-49 years with active or convalescent COVID-19. The CDR3 runs from the conserved cysteine through the conserved F or W. The D gene is left open where the match is weak. The listing skips clone size in some rows; elsewhere it reads once, few, many or a size class.

TRBJ1-2	TRBD1	-	TRBV12-5	CASGLGDSPGGYTF	TGTGCTAGTGGTTTAGGGGACAGCCCGGGGGGCTACACCTTC
TRBJ1-5	TRBD1	-	TRBV6-1	CASSEPGGRQPQHF	TGTGCCAGCAGTGAACCAGGGGGCAGGCAGCCCCAGCATTTT
TRBJ2-3	-	-	TRBV29-1	CSVGLRVADTQYF	TGCAGCGTGGGACTCCGAGTCGCAGATACGCAGTATTTT
TRBJ2-7	TRBD1	few	TRBV4-1	CASSQESTGGYEQYF	TGCGCCAGCAGCCAAGAATCGACAGGGGGCTACGAGCAGTACTTC
TRBJ2-1	TRBD2	-	TRBV6-5	CASSTSGGIGEQFF	TGTGCCAGCAGCACTAGCGGGGGGATAGGTGAGCAGTTCTTC
TRBJ1-5	-	-	TRBV19	CASSIIGLGHGSNQPQHF	TGTGCCAGTAGTATAATTGGGTTAGGACACGGTAGCAATCAGCCCCAGCATTTT
TRBJ1-2	-	-	TRBV19	CASSIDGGNYGYTF	TGTGCCAGTAGTATAGACGGCGGCAACTATGGCTACACCTTC
TRBJ1-4	-	-	TRBV14	CASSQFAGFNEKLFF	TGTGCCAGCAGCCAATTCGCAGGATTCAATGAAAAACTGTTTTTT
TRBJ1-3	TRBD1	-	TRBV2	CASSRIQGNGNTIYF	TGTGCCAGCAGTAGAATACAGGGGAACGGAAACACCATATATTTT
TRBJ2-2	-	-	TRBV10-3	CAISRTGELFF	TGTGCCATCAGCCGCACCGGGGAGCTGTTTTTT
TRBJ1-5	-	many	TRBV6-1	CASSEAGRGNQPQHF	TGTGCCAGCAGTGAAGCAGGCAGGGGCAATCAGCCCCAGCATTTT
TRBJ1-2	-	-	TRBV6-5	CASSYSPGDYGYTF	TGTGCCAGCAGTTACTCACCCGGGGACTATGGCTACACCTTC
TRBJ1-3	TRBD1	-	TRBV18	CASSPDRAGNTIYF	TGTGCCAGCTCACCGGACAGGGCCGGAAACACCATATATTTT
TRBJ1-6	-	-	TRBV6-5	CASSFRLAGSPLHF	TGTGCCAGCAGTTTCCGGTTAGCGGGTTCACCCCTCCACTTT
TRBJ2-2	TRBD1	-	TRBV6-5	CASIPPGQGNGELFF	TGTGCCAGCATCCCTCCGGGACAGGGAAACGGGGAGCTGTTTTTT
TRBJ1-6	-	-	TRBV7-2	CASSLVRGGNSPLHF	TGTGCCAGCAGCTTAGTGCGGGGGGGTAATTCACCCCTCCACTTT
TRBJ2-2	TRBD2	-	TRBV7-9	CASSLRAGVNTGELFF	TGTGCCAGCAGTCTACGGGCGGGGGTAAACACCGGGGAGCTGTTTTTT
TRBJ1-1	-	-	TRBV18	CASSPNTNTEAFF	TGTGCCAGCTCACCTAACACGAACACTGAAGCTTTCTTT
TRBJ2-4	-	-	TRBV5-4	CATTPPGAKNIQYF	TGTGCCACTACACCGCCCGGGGCCAAAAACATTCAGTACTTC
TRBJ2-2	-	once	TRBV7-9	CASSPVATGELFF	TGTGCCAGCAGCCCGGTAGCTACCGGGGAGCTGTTTTTT
TRBJ2-3	TRBD2	few	TRBV6-1	CASSGASGGFGGGDTQYF	TGTGCCAGCAGTGGCGCTAGCGGGGGTTTTGGGGGAGGAGATACGCAGTATTTT
TRBJ1-1	-	-	TRBV29-1	CSVEVPQGSEAFF	TGCAGCGTTGAAGTTCCGCAGGGCTCTGAAGCTTTCTTT
TRBJ2-7	TRBD2	-	TRBV5-5	CASSGTSGGLREYF	TGTGCCAGCAGCGGCACTAGCGGGGGGCTTCGGGAGTACTTC
TRBJ1-2	-	once	TRBV30	CAWRRWGTPTNYGYTF	TGTGCCTGGAGGCGATGGGGCACCCCCACCAACTATGGCTACACCTTC
TRBJ2-1	TRBD2	-	TRBV18	CASSPGAGANNEQFF	TGTGCCAGCTCACCAGGAGCGGGGGCCAACAATGAGCAGTTCTTC
TRBJ1-1	TRBD1	once	TRBV5-1	CASSPSSGGRNTEAFF	TGCGCCAGCAGCCCTAGTTCAGGGGGCCGGAACACTGAAGCTTTCTTT
TRBJ2-5	-	few	TRBV13	CASSQDPGAQYF	TGTGCCAGCAGCCAAGACCCGGGAGCCCAGTACTTC
TRBJ2-4	TRBD2	-	TRBV28	CASSLTSGGVNIQYF	TGTGCCAGCAGTTTAACTAGCGGGGGGGTCAACATTCAGTACTTC
TRBJ2-2	TRBD1	-	TRBV5-1	CASKDRKATGELFF	TGCGCCAGCAAGGACAGGAAGGCCACCGGGGAGCTGTTTTTT
TRBJ1-2	TRBD1	-	TRBV18	CASSPPGTGSYGYTF	TGTGCCAGCTCACCACCGGGGACAGGGTCCTATGGCTACACCTTC
TRBJ1-1	-	-	TRBV18	CASETVNTEAFF	TGTGCCAGCGAGACAGTAAACACTGAAGCTTTCTTT
TRBJ2-7	TRBD1	-	TRBV4-3	CASSQDPGQGYNEQYF	TGCGCCAGCAGCCAAGATCCGGGACAGGGCTATAACGAGCAGTACTTC
TRBJ1-3	-	-	TRBV5-1	CASSLEQTNSGNTIYF	TGCGCCAGCAGCTTGGAACAGACCAACTCTGGAAACACCATATATTTT
TRBJ2-1	TRBD2	-	TRBV5-1	CASSWGSGGLEQFF	TGCGCCAGCAGTTGGGGTAGCGGGGGATTGGAGCAGTTCTTC
TRBJ1-5	TRBD1	-	TRBV7-9	CASSSDRVNQPQHF	TGTGCCAGCAGCTCGGACAGGGTGAATCAGCCCCAGCATTTT
TRBJ1-6	TRBD1	-	TRBV2	CASSLGQGHSPLHF	TGTGCCAGCAGCCTCGGACAGGGACATTCACCCCTCCACTTT
TRBJ2-5	TRBD1	-	TRBV7-9	CASSIGQDQETQYF	TGTGCCAGCAGCATCGGACAGGACCAAGAGACCCAGTACTTC
TRBJ2-7	-	large	TRBV13	CASSQRVRGTSSYEQYF	TGTGCCAGCAGCCAAAGGGTTCGGGGGACTTCCTCCTACGAGCAGTACTTC
TRBJ1-2	TRBD1	-	TRBV25-1	CASRTPTGTGGGYTF	TGTGCCAGCAGGACTCCTACCGGGACAGGGGGCGGCTACACCTTC
TRBJ1-2	TRBD1	-	TRBV2	CASSLGQRDGYTF	TGTGCCAGCAGTTTGGGACAGCGAGATGGCTACACCTTC
TRBJ1-5	-	-	TRBV6-5	CASSYSGRNQPQHF	TGTGCCAGCAGTTACTCGGGCAGGAATCAGCCCCAGCATTTT
TRBJ2-3	TRBD2	-	TRBV9	CASSVGNGGAADTQYF	TGTGCCAGCAGCGTAGGGAACGGGGGGGCCGCGGATACGCAGTATTTT
TRBJ1-1	TRBD1	-	TRBV7-2	CASSLTRTGWNTEAFF	TGTGCCAGCAGCTTAACCCGGACAGGGTGGAACACTGAAGCTTTCTTT
TRBJ1-1	-	-	TRBV5-5	CASSSIATGPETEAFF	TGTGCCAGCAGCTCCATAGCCACAGGGCCGGAAACTGAAGCTTTCTTT
TRBJ2-7	TRBD2	-	TRBV6-5	CASSNGLAGAYEQYF	TGTGCCAGCAGCAACGGACTAGCGGGGGCCTACGAGCAGTACTTC
TRBJ1-4	-	-	TRBV6-5	CASSRGTNEKLFF	TGTGCCAGCAGCAGAGGAACTAATGAAAAACTGTTTTTT
TRBJ1-5	TRBD1	-	TRBV4-1	CASSYRDRDQPQHF	TGCGCCAGCAGCTACCGGGACAGAGATCAGCCCCAGCATTTT
TRBJ2-1	-	few	TRBV5-5	CASSLEAETYNEQFF	TGTGCCAGCAGCTTGGAAGCCGAAACCTACAATGAGCAGTTCTTC
TRBJ1-1	TRBD1	once	TRBV18	CASSATGDTEAFF	TGTGCCAGCTCAGCTACAGGGGACACTGAAGCTTTCTTT
TRBJ2-1	-	-	TRBV5-1	CASSPLGAGTHEQFF	TGCGCCAGCAGCCCCCTGGGGGCCGGGACACATGAGCAGTTCTTC